The clone carrying this T cell receptor beta chain was seen a few times. The CDR3 loop spans 16 amino acids. Trimming took 2 bases from V and 4 from J, leaving 15 bases between them. Germline CDR1 reads ENHRY; CDR2 reads SYGVKD. This entry comes from a study of patients and donors after allogeneic stem cell transplantation. A single record per CDR3 protein comes from TCRdb applying MiXCR to the RT-PCR reads. The sample contains roughly 960,000 distinct CDR3 sequences, roughly 18% of which appear only once. Input material: blood, either unsorted or a sorted T cell fraction (not recorded which). The TCR comes from a human donor who was either an allogeneic HSCT recipient or a stem cell or donor lymphocyte infusion donor (not recorded which). It is not recorded whose cells these are; they may come from a transplant donor. V gene TRBV10-3 combines with J gene TRBJ1-3; D gene unclear. DNA for the CDR3: TGTGCCATCAGTGAGCGAGGGATGGGGAGCGGAAACACCATATATTTT. Encoded protein: CAISERGMGSGNTIYF.